The clone carrying this T cell receptor beta chain was counted ten times or more. Its antigen is as yet unknown. The entry originates in a study of human T cells and chemical hapten exposure. Across the whole study: How much TCR each sample yielded varied, mostly because pooled library volumes differed slightly. Study findings and constraints: TCRs exceeding a frequency of 1 in 1000 stayed unchanged under DPC sensitization.

How the authors handled the data: Sampled TCR counts reached a median of approximately 100,000 per sample, with values ranging from about 23,224 to 700,000. TCRdb called the RACE reads again in MiXCR, with one record for every CDR3 protein. The V and J calls here are based on TCRdb, not the publication. Of approximately 350,000 distinct CDR3 sequences in the sample, around 7% were seen once. CDR3 length: 16 amino acids. The germline V gene encodes CDR1 SGHRS and CDR2 YFSETQ. Trimming took off 0 bases at V and 5 bases at J, with 14 bases between the two ends. Regarding time point: patch test 1, 2 weeks after DPC sensitization. Stated treatment: therapeutic diphenylcyclopropenone sensitization with weekly scalp DPC. Donation of samples came from alopecia patients who were 18 to 70 years old and suitable for DPC.

This material consisted of whole blood, taken in connection with sensitization to the hapten diphenylcyclopropenone (DPC). This receptor was identified in a woman under 30 with alopecia areata. Some clones in this sample may be carry-over from other donors' samples. V gene TRBV5-1 combines with J gene TRBJ2-2, with D hard to call. The CDR3 DNA reads TGCGCCAGCAGCTTGGCCCTGGTAGTTGGGACCGGGGAGCTGTTTTTT. It is translated as CASSLALVVGTGELFF. Full variable domain (remainder filled in from reference TRBV5-1 and TRBJ2-2): KAGVTQTPRYLIKTRGQQVTLSCSPISGHRSVSWYQQTPGQGLQFLFEYFSETQRNKGNFPGRFSGRQFSNSRSEMNVSTLELGDSALYLCASSLALVVGTGELFFGEGSRLTVL.